This is a list of T cell receptor beta chains from one sample in a study of cytomegalovirus exposure and HLA in healthy donors. Here immunoSEQ multiplex PCR was the method, and the copy in TCRdb shows in-frame clones only, minus some. This repertoire shows 250,000 to 350,000 clones, roughly 90% found once; its top ten account for roughly 4%. Sample: PBMCs. Receptor source: a man in his forties in good health and CMV-seropositive. Both conserved end residues are part of each CDR3. The D gene is left open where the match is weak. The listing skips clone size in some rows; elsewhere it reads once, few, many or a size class.

J gene: TRBJ2-1
D gene: -
clone size: -
V gene: TRBV5-5
CDR3 protein: CASSLALYNEQFF
CDR3 DNA: TGTGCCAGCAGCTTGGCTCTGTACAATGAGCAGTTCTTC

J gene: TRBJ2-3
D gene: TRBD2
clone size: -
V gene: TRBV25-1
CDR3 protein: CASSEPLAGDTDTQYF
CDR3 DNA: TGTGCCAGCAGTGAACCCTTAGCGGGGGACACAGATACGCAGTATTTT

J gene: TRBJ2-7
D gene: TRBD2
clone size: -
V gene: TRBV29-1
CDR3 protein: CSVVPWTSGSSYEQYF
CDR3 DNA: TGCAGCGTTGTCCCCTGGACTAGCGGAAGCTCCTACGAGCAGTACTTC

J gene: TRBJ2-1
D gene: TRBD2
clone size: once
V gene: TRBV9
CDR3 protein: CASSPPSQKREKDEQFF
CDR3 DNA: TGTGCCAGCAGCCCTCCCTCCCAAAAGCGGGAGAAGGATGAGCAGTTCTTC

J gene: TRBJ2-3
D gene: TRBD2
clone size: -
V gene: TRBV7-8
CDR3 protein: CASSLDGRAEDTQYF
CDR3 DNA: TGTGCCAGCAGCTTAGACGGGAGGGCCGAAGATACGCAGTATTTT

J gene: TRBJ1-3
D gene: TRBD1
clone size: once
V gene: TRBV2
CDR3 protein: CASRLTGENTIYF
CDR3 DNA: TGTGCCAGCAGATTAACAGGGGAAAACACCATATATTTT

J gene: TRBJ2-7
D gene: TRBD2
clone size: -
V gene: TRBV19
CDR3 protein: CASSMGSGRPYEQYF
CDR3 DNA: TGTGCCAGTAGTATGGGTAGCGGGAGACCATACGAGCAGTACTTC

J gene: TRBJ2-3
D gene: TRBD2
clone size: -
V gene: TRBV5-6
CDR3 protein: CASSLEGREGPDTQYF
CDR3 DNA: TGTGCCAGCAGCTTGGAAGGCAGGGAGGGCCCAGATACGCAGTATTTT

J gene: TRBJ1-1
D gene: TRBD1
clone size: -
V gene: TRBV5-5
CDR3 protein: CASSLSDRAQTEAFF
CDR3 DNA: TGTGCCAGCAGCTTATCGGACAGGGCTCAGACTGAAGCTTTCTTT

J gene: TRBJ2-2
D gene: TRBD1
clone size: -
V gene: TRBV6-6
CDR3 protein: CASRPDRGPNTGELFF
CDR3 DNA: TGTGCCAGCAGGCCCGACAGGGGGCCTAACACCGGGGAGCTGTTTTTT

J gene: TRBJ1-4
D gene: -
clone size: -
V gene: TRBV18
CDR3 protein: CASSIREEEKLFF
CDR3 DNA: TGTGCCAGCTCTATCCGGGAGGAAGAAAAACTGTTTTTT

J gene: TRBJ2-7
D gene: -
clone size: -
V gene: TRBV7-2
CDR3 protein: CASSLAGQGGYEQYF
CDR3 DNA: TGTGCCAGCAGCTTAGCCGGCCAGGGGGGTTACGAGCAGTACTTC

J gene: TRBJ2-3
D gene: TRBD2
clone size: -
V gene: TRBV7-3
CDR3 protein: CASSWGLAITDTQYF
CDR3 DNA: TGTGCCAGCAGCTGGGGACTAGCGATCACAGATACGCAGTATTTT

J gene: TRBJ1-6
D gene: TRBD1
clone size: few
V gene: TRBV6-5
CDR3 protein: CATARDRVYSPLHF
CDR3 DNA: TGTGCCACCGCCCGGGACAGGGTCTATTCACCCCTCCACTTT

J gene: TRBJ1-2
D gene: -
clone size: -
V gene: TRBV20-1
CDR3 protein: CSASFSYGYTF
CDR3 DNA: TGCAGTGCCTCTTTCTCCTATGGCTACACCTTC

J gene: TRBJ2-1
D gene: TRBD2
clone size: -
V gene: TRBV27
CDR3 protein: CASSSSSGSFEQFF
CDR3 DNA: TGTGCCAGCAGTTCTTCTAGCGGGAGCTTTGAGCAGTTCTTC

J gene: TRBJ2-1
D gene: -
clone size: -
V gene: TRBV7-2
CDR3 protein: CASSLGRGSYNEQFF
CDR3 DNA: TGTGCCAGCAGCTTAGGCAGGGGCTCCTACAATGAGCAGTTCTTC

J gene: TRBJ2-1
D gene: -
clone size: -
V gene: TRBV7-3
CDR3 protein: CASSFGSGHNEQFF
CDR3 DNA: TGTGCCAGCAGCTTCGGGTCCGGCCACAATGAGCAGTTCTTC

J gene: TRBJ2-7
D gene: TRBD2
clone size: -
V gene: TRBV7-2
CDR3 protein: CASSPNPWTSGSSYEQYF
CDR3 DNA: TGTGCCAGCAGCCCAAATCCCTGGACTAGCGGGAGCTCCTACGAGCAGTACTTC

J gene: TRBJ2-3
D gene: -
clone size: -
V gene: TRBV2
CDR3 protein: CASSETGFSADTQYF
CDR3 DNA: TGTGCCAGCAGTGAAACCGGATTTAGCGCAGATACGCAGTATTTT

J gene: TRBJ2-1
D gene: TRBD2
clone size: -
V gene: TRBV2
CDR3 protein: CASRRLAETYNEQFF
CDR3 DNA: TGTGCCAGCAGAAGACTAGCGGAGACCTACAATGAGCAGTTCTTC

J gene: TRBJ2-1
D gene: TRBD2
clone size: -
V gene: TRBV6-1
CDR3 protein: CASSEFGGSSYNEQFF
CDR3 DNA: TGTGCCAGCAGTGAATTTGGCGGGAGCTCCTACAATGAGCAGTTCTTC

J gene: TRBJ2-7
D gene: -
clone size: -
V gene: TRBV13
CDR3 protein: CASSLVGRGYEQYF
CDR3 DNA: TGTGCCAGCAGCTTAGTAGGCAGGGGTTACGAGCAGTACTTC

J gene: TRBJ1-5
D gene: -
clone size: -
V gene: TRBV19
CDR3 protein: CASSMSTGYDQPQHF
CDR3 DNA: TGTGCCAGTAGTATGTCTACAGGTTACGATCAGCCCCAGCATTTT

J gene: TRBJ1-5
D gene: -
clone size: once
V gene: TRBV5-8
CDR3 protein: CASSLRRGNQPQHF
CDR3 DNA: TGTGCCAGCAGCTTGAGGCGAGGGAATCAGCCCCAGCATTTT

J gene: TRBJ1-2
D gene: -
clone size: -
V gene: TRBV25-1
CDR3 protein: CASSAISAATGNYGYTF
CDR3 DNA: TGTGCCAGCAGTGCCATCTCCGCAGCGACGGGAAACTATGGCTACACCTTC

J gene: TRBJ1-5
D gene: -
clone size: -
V gene: TRBV10-3
CDR3 protein: CAISRTDNQPQHF
CDR3 DNA: TGTGCCATCAGTCGGACAGACAATCAGCCCCAGCATTTT

J gene: TRBJ2-5
D gene: TRBD1
clone size: once
V gene: TRBV18
CDR3 protein: CASSPGQLLQETQYF
CDR3 DNA: TGTGCCAGCTCACCGGGACAGCTACTACAAGAGACCCAGTACTTC

J gene: TRBJ1-2
D gene: -
clone size: few
V gene: TRBV27
CDR3 protein: CASSLYTGNYGYTF
CDR3 DNA: TGTGCCAGCAGTTTATACACAGGGAACTATGGCTACACCTTC

J gene: TRBJ1-1
D gene: -
clone size: -
V gene: TRBV6-1
CDR3 protein: CASSERSTQNTEAFF
CDR3 DNA: TGTGCCAGCAGTGAGAGGTCCACACAGAACACTGAAGCTTTCTTT

J gene: TRBJ1-3
D gene: -
clone size: few
V gene: TRBV5-1
CDR3 protein: CASSPGFGSGNTIYF
CDR3 DNA: TGCGCCAGCAGCCCAGGGTTCGGCTCTGGAAACACCATATATTTT

J gene: TRBJ2-2
D gene: TRBD1
clone size: -
V gene: TRBV18
CDR3 protein: CASRVGRGPGELFF
CDR3 DNA: TGTGCCAGCCGTGTGGGCAGGGGGCCCGGGGAGCTGTTTTTT

J gene: TRBJ2-7
D gene: TRBD2
clone size: -
V gene: TRBV2
CDR3 protein: CASRPDGTSGYEQYF
CDR3 DNA: TGTGCCAGCAGGCCAGACGGGACTAGCGGCTACGAGCAGTACTTC

J gene: TRBJ2-1
D gene: -
clone size: -
V gene: TRBV5-1
CDR3 protein: CASSLVSGSYNEQFF
CDR3 DNA: TGCGCCAGCAGCTTGGTTTCGGGGTCCTACAATGAGCAGTTCTTC

J gene: TRBJ2-1
D gene: TRBD2
clone size: -
V gene: TRBV5-1
CDR3 protein: CASSLAGGGYNEQFF
CDR3 DNA: TGCGCCAGCAGCTTGGCTGGCGGGGGGTACAATGAGCAGTTCTTC

J gene: TRBJ2-3
D gene: -
clone size: once
V gene: TRBV28
CDR3 protein: CASSLGGWGAYTQYF
CDR3 DNA: TGTGCCAGCAGTTTAGGGGGGTGGGGTGCGTATACGCAGTATTTT

J gene: TRBJ1-3
D gene: -
clone size: -
V gene: TRBV6-6
CDR3 protein: CAGGRDSGNTIYF
CDR3 DNA: TGTGCCGGCGGCCGGGACTCTGGAAACACCATATATTTT

J gene: TRBJ2-5
D gene: TRBD2
clone size: -
V gene: TRBV6-6
CDR3 protein: CASSYEGEGRKETQYF
CDR3 DNA: TGTGCCAGCAGTTACGAAGGGGAGGGGAGAAAAGAGACCCAGTACTTC

J gene: TRBJ2-7
D gene: -
clone size: -
V gene: TRBV2
CDR3 protein: CASRDSDYEQYF
CDR3 DNA: TGTGCCAGCAGGGACTCAGACTACGAGCAGTACTTC

J gene: TRBJ2-1
D gene: TRBD2
clone size: -
V gene: TRBV14
CDR3 protein: CASSQGGDLGRFF
CDR3 DNA: TGTGCCAGCAGCCAGGGGGGGGACTTGGGGCGGTTCTTC

J gene: TRBJ1-4
D gene: -
clone size: -
V gene: TRBV4-2
CDR3 protein: CASSQAQGLREKLFF
CDR3 DNA: TGTGCCAGCAGCCAAGCCCAGGGGCTCCGGGAAAAACTGTTTTTT

J gene: TRBJ2-5
D gene: -
clone size: -
V gene: TRBV27
CDR3 protein: CASGLLRGSETQYF
CDR3 DNA: TGTGCCAGCGGCCTACTTAGGGGGAGTGAGACCCAGTACTTC

J gene: TRBJ2-1
D gene: TRBD2
clone size: -
V gene: TRBV7-6
CDR3 protein: CASSSLAGAYNEQFF
CDR3 DNA: TGTGCCAGCAGCTCGCTAGCGGGGGCCTACAATGAGCAGTTCTTC

J gene: TRBJ1-5
D gene: -
clone size: few
V gene: TRBV10-2
CDR3 protein: CASSEVGGLSNQPQHF
CDR3 DNA: TGCGCCAGCAGTGAGGTTGGGGGCCTTAGCAATCAGCCCCAGCATTTT

J gene: TRBJ2-7
D gene: TRBD1
clone size: -
V gene: TRBV7-9
CDR3 protein: CASSKTGSYYEQYF
CDR3 DNA: TGTGCCAGCAGCAAGACAGGGAGTTACTACGAGCAGTACTTC

J gene: TRBJ2-1
D gene: TRBD2
clone size: -
V gene: TRBV18
CDR3 protein: CASSPMALAGLNEQFF
CDR3 DNA: TGTGCCAGCTCACCAATGGCCCTAGCGGGATTAAATGAGCAGTTCTTC

J gene: TRBJ2-7
D gene: TRBD2
clone size: -
V gene: TRBV27
CDR3 protein: CASSLGLAGGLGYEQYF
CDR3 DNA: TGTGCCAGCAGTTTAGGACTAGCGGGAGGGCTTGGGTACGAGCAGTACTTC

J gene: TRBJ2-5
D gene: TRBD1
clone size: -
V gene: TRBV11-2
CDR3 protein: CASSRRTGGWETQYF
CDR3 DNA: TGTGCCAGCAGCCGGAGGACAGGGGGCTGGGAGACCCAGTACTTC

J gene: TRBJ2-7
D gene: -
clone size: few
V gene: TRBV5-4
CDR3 protein: CASSSYYEQYF
CDR3 DNA: TGTGCCAGCAGTTCCTACTACGAGCAGTACTTC

J gene: TRBJ2-3
D gene: TRBD1
clone size: few
V gene: TRBV5-4
CDR3 protein: CASSLDESGTGDVLSVQYF
CDR3 DNA: TGTGCCAGCAGCTTGGACGAATCCGGGACAGGGGACGTCCTAAGTGTGCAGTATTTT

J gene: TRBJ1-1
D gene: -
clone size: once
V gene: TRBV7-3
CDR3 protein: CASSLALRNTEAFF
CDR3 DNA: TGTGCCAGCAGCTTAGCGCTGAGGAACACTGAAGCTTTCTTT